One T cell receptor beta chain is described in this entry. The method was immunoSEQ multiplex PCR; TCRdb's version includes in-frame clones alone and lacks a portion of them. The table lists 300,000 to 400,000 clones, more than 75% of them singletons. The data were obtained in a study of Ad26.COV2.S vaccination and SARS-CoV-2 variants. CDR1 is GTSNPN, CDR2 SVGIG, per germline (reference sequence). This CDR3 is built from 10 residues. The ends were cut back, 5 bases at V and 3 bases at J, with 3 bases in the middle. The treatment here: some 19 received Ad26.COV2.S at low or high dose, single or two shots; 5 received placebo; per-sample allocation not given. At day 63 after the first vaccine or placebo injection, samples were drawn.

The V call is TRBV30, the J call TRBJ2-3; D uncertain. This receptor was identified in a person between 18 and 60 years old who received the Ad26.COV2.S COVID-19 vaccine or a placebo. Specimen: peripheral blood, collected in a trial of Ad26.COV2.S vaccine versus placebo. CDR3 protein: CAWETDTQYF. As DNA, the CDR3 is TGTGCCTGGGAGACAGATACGCAGTATTTT.